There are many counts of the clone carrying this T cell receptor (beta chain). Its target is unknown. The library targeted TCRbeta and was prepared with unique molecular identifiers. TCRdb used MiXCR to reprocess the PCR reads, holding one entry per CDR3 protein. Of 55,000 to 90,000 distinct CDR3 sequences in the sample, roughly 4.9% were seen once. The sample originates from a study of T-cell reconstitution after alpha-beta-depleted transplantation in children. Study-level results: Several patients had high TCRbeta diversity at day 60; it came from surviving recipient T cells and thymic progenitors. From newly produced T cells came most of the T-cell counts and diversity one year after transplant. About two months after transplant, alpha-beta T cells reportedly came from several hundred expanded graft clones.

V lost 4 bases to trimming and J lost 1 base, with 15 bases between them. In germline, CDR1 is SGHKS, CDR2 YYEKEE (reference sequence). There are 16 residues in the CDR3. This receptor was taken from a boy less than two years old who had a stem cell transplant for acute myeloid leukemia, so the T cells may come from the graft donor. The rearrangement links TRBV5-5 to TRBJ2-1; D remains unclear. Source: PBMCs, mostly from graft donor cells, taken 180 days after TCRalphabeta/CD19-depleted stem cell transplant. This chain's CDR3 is CASSLPLGSSYNEQFF. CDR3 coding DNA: TGTGCCAGCAGCCTCCCCTTAGGGTCTTCCTACAATGAGCAGTTCTTC. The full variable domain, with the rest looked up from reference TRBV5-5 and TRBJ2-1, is DAGVTQSPTHLIKTRGQQVTLRCSPISGHKSVSWYQQVLGQGPQFIFQYYEKEERGRGNFPDRFSARQFPNYSSELNVNALLLGDSALYLCASSLPLGSSYNEQFFGPGTRLTVL.